This T cell receptor (beta chain) was recovered during a study of OX40 agonist ivuxolimab in advanced cancers. Regarding the complete study: Ivuxolimab was an agonistic, fully human IgG2 monoclonal antibody directed against OX40 (CD134), a costimulatory receptor. Intravenous ivuxolimab was administered to patients every 2 weeks at six dose levels: 0.01, 0.1, 0.3, 1.5, 3 and 10 mg/kg. Among the approximately 54 dose-escalation patients, approximately 20 had hepatocellular carcinoma, some 15 melanoma, 9 renal cell carcinoma and 9 head and neck cancer. The dose-escalation cohort was around 84% male with a mean age of roughly 62 years, ranging from about 20 to 80. Prior anti-PD-1, anti-PD-L1 or anti-CTLA-4 therapy was permitted, and checkpoint inhibitors had been received by more than 35% of dose-escalation patients. Partial responses occurred in three dose-escalation patients: two with cutaneous melanoma and one with hepatocellular carcinoma. The purpose of peripheral TCRbeta sequencing was to test whether ivuxolimab changed TCR sequence diversity and led to clonal T-cell expansion. The paper describes the monotherapy dose-escalation part (N ≈ 51 patients) of the phase I trial of ivuxolimab. Broad study findings and their caveats: In the 0.1-3.0 mg/kg groups, partial responders had among the lowest normalized peripheral clonal expansion, particularly in CD8+ T cells. Which antigens the clonally expanded peripheral T cells were specific for was not determined. Low levels of normalized T-cell clonal expansion were also seen in some patients who did not respond. At doses of 0.1 to 3.0 mg/kg, clonal expansion of both CD4+ and CD8+ T cells in blood was seen between baseline and week 6. After ivuxolimab, CD8+ T cells had more expanded clones than CD4+ T cells on average.

Genomic DNA was isolated from the sorted cells so that the TCRbeta CDR3 region could be sequenced. The immunoSEQ Assay was used for sequencing of TCRbeta CDR3 regions. As stored in TCRdb, this immuneACCESS dataset retains in-frame rearrangements with V and J assigned. A fraction of the clones does not appear; measured against another copy, unresolved V genes explain less than half of the discrepancy, and the remainder lacks a known reason. This sample has roughly 79,000 clones in its table, and 85% to 95% of those were observed once. Together, the top ten hold approximately 10% of the sample. On this clone itself: The antigen this receptor binds is unknown. Per-base qualities were not stored, and no clone one base away is much larger.

Relative to germline, V is 2 bases shorter and J is 7 bases shorter, with 11 bases between their ends. CDR1 MNHNY and CDR2 SVGAGI were looked up in the germline V gene (reference sequence). The CDR3 starts with the cysteine, ends with the phenylalanine, and has 13 residues. Only the CDR3 DNA stays, 39 bases, in frame from base 1. Patients with autoimmune disease history or receiving systemic immunosuppression were excluded from the trial. Peripheral blood for TCR sequencing was drawn from every dose cohort at baseline, at cycle 4 day 1 and at cycle 7 day 1. Samples were obtained from an open-label, multicenter, first-in-human phase I dose-escalation trial of ivuxolimab. Adults with locally advanced or metastatic melanoma, renal cell carcinoma, hepatocellular carcinoma or head and neck squamous cell carcinoma were enrolled in the trial. CD4+ and CD8+ T cells were sorted separately from peripheral blood before TCR sequencing.

The receptor's source is an adult with an advanced solid tumor such as melanoma, head and neck, liver or kidney cancer. Recombination joined TRBV6-6 with TRBJ1-1, with a weak D call of TRBD1 (5 bases match). Sample: CD4+ or CD8+ T cells sorted from blood, taken in a trial of the OX40 agonist ivuxolimab. In nucleotides, the sequence is TGTGCCAGCAGTTACCTAGGGACGGGTGAAGCTTTCTTT. This yields the protein CASSYLGTGEAFF.